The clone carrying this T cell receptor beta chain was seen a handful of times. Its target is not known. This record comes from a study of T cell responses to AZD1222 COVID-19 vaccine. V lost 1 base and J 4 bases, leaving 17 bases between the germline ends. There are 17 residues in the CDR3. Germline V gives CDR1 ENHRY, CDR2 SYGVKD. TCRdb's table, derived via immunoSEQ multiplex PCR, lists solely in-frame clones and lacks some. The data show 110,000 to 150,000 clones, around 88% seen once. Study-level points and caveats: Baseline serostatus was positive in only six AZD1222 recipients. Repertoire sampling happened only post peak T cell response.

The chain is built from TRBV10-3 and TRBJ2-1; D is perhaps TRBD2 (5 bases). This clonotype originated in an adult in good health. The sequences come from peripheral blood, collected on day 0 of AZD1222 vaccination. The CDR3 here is CAISELGREGVYNEQFF. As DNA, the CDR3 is TGTGCCATCAGTGAGTTGGGTCGGGAAGGAGTATACAATGAGCAGTTCTTC.